Following are 28 T cell receptor beta chains from one sample sequenced in a study of blood T cell repertoires in COVID-19. TCRdb keeps only in-frame clones here, not all; method: immunoSEQ multiplex PCR. The sample yields around 140,000 clones, 70% to 90% seen once. Sequencing input: PBMCs or T cells enriched from blood (not recorded which). Receptors were obtained from a woman aged 45-65 years with acute COVID-19.

DNA of the CDR3: TGTGCCAGCAGACTAGCGGGCGGAACATACGAGCAGTACTTC. The encoded protein is CASRLAGGTYEQYF. The chain uses TRBV5-5 and TRBJ2-7, with 9 bases fitting TRBD2. The V and J ends lost 5 bases and 4 bases, in that order; junction bases with no gene match: 7. Germline CDR1 and CDR2: SGHKS and YYEKEE (reference sequence). The CDR3 extends over 14 amino acids.

This clone was counted a single time. The chain employs TRBV19 and TRBJ1-6, with D tentatively TRBD1 (6 bases). The V gene's germline CDR1 is LNHDA and CDR2 SQIVND (reference sequence). The CDR3 has 16 amino acids. V lost 3 bases and J 5 bases, leaving 14 bases between the germline ends. The CDR3 loop reads CASSISGTRNNSPLHF. CDR3 sequence (DNA): TGTGCCAGTAGTATCAGTGGGACACGGAATAATTCACCCCTCCACTTT.

This clone was picked up one time. The V call is TRBV27, the J call TRBJ1-5; D is possibly TRBD1 (5 bases). V was clipped by 10 bases and J by 9 bases, with 22 bases between them. This CDR3 has 14 residues. The germline V gene has CDR1 MNHEY and CDR2 SMNVEV (reference sequence). This CDR3 reads CATRGGAIPGPQHF. CDR3 bases: TGTGCCACCCGGGGAGGGGCGATCCCAGGGCCCCAGCATTTT.

The chain joins TRBV7-9 to TRBJ1-4, with D maybe TRBD1 (6 bases). V lost 5 bases and J 15 bases, leaving 16 bases between the germline ends. CDR1 and CDR2 from the germline V gene are SEHNR and FQNEAQ (reference sequence). This CDR3 comprises 12 residues. As DNA, the CDR3 is TGTGCCAGCAGCCTATCCGGGGACACATTGTTTTTT. Amino acids: CASSLSGDTLFF.

The rearrangement links TRBV11-3 to TRBJ2-5; weak D call: TRBD1 (5 bases). CDR1 SGHNT and CDR2 YENEEA come from the germline V gene. The V end lost 5 bases, the J end lost 4 bases, and 11 bases lay between the germline ends. The length of the CDR3 is 13 residues. CDR3 in amino acids: CASSTTGTETQYF. DNA of the CDR3: TGTGCCAGCAGCACAACAGGAACAGAGACCCAGTACTTC.

CDR3 loop: CASSLAASGNADEQFF. Written as DNA, the CDR3 is TGTGCCAGCAGCTTGGCCGCTAGCGGGAATGCCGATGAGCAGTTCTTC. The genes are TRBV11-2 and TRBJ2-1; the match to TRBD2 covers 9 bases. Germline V gene lookup returns CDR1 SGHAT and CDR2 FQNNGV. The CDR3 contains 16 residues. V lost 3 bases to trimming and J lost 8 bases; unmatched junction nucleotides: 11. The full variable domain, rest sourced from reference TRBV11-2 and TRBJ2-1, is EAGVAQSPRYKIIEKRQSVAFWCNPISGHATLYWYQQILGQGPKLLIQFQNNGVVDDSQLPKDRFSAERLKGVDSTLKIQPAKLEDSAVYLCASSLAASGNADEQFFGPGTRLTVL.

The chain is built from TRBV27 and TRBJ2-5; the match to TRBD2 covers 11 bases. CDR1 and CDR2 (germline): MNHEY, SMNVEV (reference sequence). This CDR3 has 15 amino acids. J lost 9 bases, V lost 4 bases, and 10 bases had no gene match. The CDR3 here is CASSSRLAGHEAQYF. CDR3 DNA sequence: TGTGCCAGCAGTTCTAGACTAGCGGGACATGAGGCCCAGTACTTC.

The V and J genes are TRBV4-3 and TRBJ2-7; 7 bases match TRBD2. Germline assignment: CDR1 LGHNA and CDR2 YSLEER. The CDR3 totals 15 residues. The ends lost 1 base at V and 2 bases at J; junction bases unmatched: 5. CDR3 protein: CASSQGLRETYEQYF. The CDR3 bases are TGCGCCAGCAGCCAAGGCCTGCGGGAGACCTACGAGCAGTACTTC.

The chain has TRBV4-3 and TRBJ2-7; D is possibly TRBD2 (6 bases). Germline V gene lookup returns CDR1 LGHNA and CDR2 YSLEER. Trimming stripped 2 bases from V and 4 bases from J, with 15 bases between. The CDR3 is made up of 15 amino acids. The CDR3 sequence: CASSQRLDRQYEQYF. CDR3 coding DNA: TGCGCCAGCAGCCAAAGACTAGACCGACAATACGAGCAGTACTTC.

This rearrangement joins TRBV7-8 to TRBJ2-5; TRBD1 is a possible D gene (6 bases). Trimming took off 6 bases at V and 1 base at J, with 9 bases between the two ends. Germline V gene sequence: CDR1 SGHVS, CDR2 FQNEAQ. The CDR3 extends over 13 amino acids. The CDR3: CASRRDTQETQYF. In nucleotides, the CDR3 is TGTGCCAGCAGACGGGACACCCAAGAGACCCAGTACTTC.

The V call is TRBV2, the J call TRBJ2-1; a weak D match, TRBD2 (5 bases). The CDR3 extends over 16 amino acids. The V end lost 4 bases, the J end lost 1 base, and 14 bases lay between the germline ends. Germline assignment: CDR1 SNHLY and CDR2 FYNNEI. The CDR3: CASSGTAPGSYNEQFF. The CDR3 nucleotides read TGTGCCAGCAGTGGGACTGCGCCGGGGTCCTACAATGAGCAGTTCTTC.

V usage is TRBV7-3 and J usage is TRBJ1-2; 10 nucleotides line up with TRBD1. Per the germline V gene, CDR1 is SGHTA and CDR2 is FQGTGA. The trim removed 2 bases at V and 8 bases at J, leaving 2 bases unmatched. The CDR3 runs 13 residues. The CDR3 here is CASSLDRGRGYTF. The DNA for the CDR3 is TGTGCCAGCAGCTTAGACAGGGGGCGAGGCTACACCTTC.

The CDR3: CASSWGLDEQFF. The DNA for the CDR3 is TGTGCCAGCAGCTGGGGACTAGATGAGCAGTTCTTC. The rearrangement links TRBV7-3 to TRBJ2-1; 8 bases line up with TRBD2. CDR3 size: 12 residues. V shed 4 bases and J 8 bases; nucleotides not matched to a gene: 1. In germline, CDR1 is SGHTA, CDR2 FQGTGA.

This rearrangement joins TRBV5-4 to TRBJ1-4, with D possibly matching TRBD1 (5 bases). CDR1 SGHNT and CDR2 YYREEE come from the germline V gene (reference sequence). The ends were cut back, 3 bases at V and 8 bases at J, with 14 bases in the middle. This CDR3 region has 14 residues. The CDR3: CASSSGGYREKLFF. CDR3 bases: TGTGCCAGCAGCTCCGGGGGGTATAGAGAAAAACTGTTTTTT.

The V call is TRBV11-3, the J call TRBJ1-4; D is undetermined. The V and J ends lost 0 bases and 2 bases respectively, with 7 bases between them. Germline V gene lookup returns CDR1 SGHNT and CDR2 YENEEA. The CDR3 extends over 15 amino acids. The DNA of the CDR3 is TGTGCCAGCAGCTTAGATCCGGAGACTAATGAAAAACTGTTTTTT. As protein: CASSLDPETNEKLFF.

J is TRBJ2-3 and V is TRBV24-1; TRBD1 aligns across 7 bases. Per germline, CDR1 KGHDR and CDR2 SFDVKD. V shed 7 bases, J shed 2 bases, and the junction held 2 bases outside the gene matches. This CDR3 comprises 13 residues. In DNA form, the CDR3 reads TGTGCCACCAGAGGGACAGCCACAGATACGCAGTATTTT. It is translated as CATRGTATDTQYF.

V gene TRBV20-1 combines with J gene TRBJ2-1; 9 bases map to TRBD2. With 3 bases clipped from V and 8 bases from J, the junction kept 8 bases outside the gene matches. The CDR3 runs 14 residues. From germline, CDR1 is DFQATT and CDR2 SNEGSKA (reference sequence). CDR3 coding DNA: TGCAGTGCTAGTAGCGGGAGCGGTGGCGATGAGCAGTTCTTC. It encodes CSASSGSGGDEQFF.

The J gene is TRBJ2-7, the V gene TRBV11-3; TRBD1 is a possible D gene (5 bases). This CDR3 is built from 15 residues. Per germline, CDR1 SGHNT and CDR2 YENEEA. The ends were cut back, 4 bases at V and 3 bases at J, with 16 bases in the middle. The DNA for the CDR3 is TGTGCCAGCAGCTCAAAATCAGGGCCCCTCTACGAGCAGTACTTC. This codes for CASSSKSGPLYEQYF. The full variable domain, completed using reference TRBV11-3 and TRBJ2-7, is EAGVVQSPRYKIIEKKQPVAFWCNPISGHNTLYWYLQNLGQGPELLIRYENEEAVDDSQLPKDRFSAERLKGVDSTLKIQPAELGDSAVYLCASSSKSGPLYEQYFGPGTRLTVT.

The genes are TRBV24-1 and TRBJ1-5; 7 bases are shared with TRBD1. CDR1 and CDR2 from the germline V gene are KGHDR and SFDVKD. J gave up 6 bases and V 4 bases, and 5 bases lay outside the gene matches. This CDR3 is 14 amino acids long. In DNA form, the CDR3 reads TGTGCCACCAGTGACAGAACAGGGGCTCAGCCCCAGCATTTT. It codes for CATSDRTGAQPQHF.

This clone was observed a handful of times. This chain connects TRBV5-1 to TRBJ1-3, with 8 bases identical to TRBD1. The CDR3 loop spans 16 amino acids. Germline V CDR1 and CDR2: SGHRS, YFSETQ. The V gene end was trimmed by 1 base and the J gene end by 2 bases; junction bases not matched to a gene: 5. CDR3 loop: CASSLQQGEPGNTIYF. The CDR3 nucleotides are TGCGCCAGCAGCTTGCAACAGGGGGAACCTGGAAACACCATATATTTT.

The gene calls are TRBV7-3 and TRBJ2-3; 9 bases are shared with TRBD2. V shed 5 bases, J shed 4 bases, and the junction held 7 bases outside the gene matches. Germline V gives CDR1 SGHTA, CDR2 FQGTGA. The CDR3 covers 15 residues. The CDR3 nucleotides are TGTGCCAGCAGCCCAGCGGGGGGCTGGGCAGATACGCAGTATTTT. Protein product: CASSPAGGWADTQYF.

The chain links TRBV9 to TRBJ1-5; 10 bases are a match to TRBD1. The CDR3 consists of 15 residues. Germline lookup yields CDR1 SGDLS and CDR2 YYNGEE. The V and J ends lost 3 bases and 6 bases, in that order; junction bases with no gene match: 6. The CDR3 nucleotides are TGTGCCAGCAGCGCTTGGGACAGGGGCAGTCAGCCCCAGCATTTT. It translates to CASSAWDRGSQPQHF. The full variable domain, with the rest looked up from reference TRBV9 and TRBJ1-5, is DSGVTQTPKHLITATGQRVTLRCSPRSGDLSVYWYQQSLDQGLQFLIQYYNGEERAKGNILERFSAQQFPDLHSELNLSSLELGDSALYFCASSAWDRGSQPQHFGDGTRLSIL.

The chain employs TRBV5-1 and TRBJ1-1; D uncertain. Trimming removed 2 bases from V and 1 base from J, with 12 bases in between. Per the germline V gene, CDR1 is SGHRS and CDR2 is YFSETQ. The CDR3 length is 15 residues. CDR3 protein: CASSFEGRGNTEAFF. Written as DNA, the CDR3 is TGCGCCAGCAGCTTTGAAGGCCGAGGGAACACTGAAGCTTTCTTT.

The V gene is TRBV20-1, the J gene TRBJ2-7; no clear D. This CDR3 spans 11 amino acids. Germline V gives CDR1 DFQATT, CDR2 SNEGSKA (reference sequence). The V end was cut by 3 bases, the J end by 3 bases, with 6 bases between. The CDR3 loop reads CSARADYEQYF. For the CDR3, the DNA is TGCAGTGCTAGGGCCGACTACGAGCAGTACTTC.

The J gene is TRBJ1-5, the V gene TRBV19; D is uncertain. The CDR3 consists of 16 residues. The germline gives CDR1 LNHDA, CDR2 SQIVND (reference sequence). V lost 3 bases, J lost 2 bases, and 14 bases lay in between. This chain's CDR3 is CASSIMGSRGNQPQHF. The CDR3 coding sequence is TGTGCCAGTAGTATTATGGGGAGTAGGGGCAATCAGCCCCAGCATTTT.

The gene calls are TRBV19 and TRBJ1-6, with D hard to call. There are 15 residues in the CDR3. The V gene's germline CDR1 is LNHDA and CDR2 SQIVND (reference sequence). V dropped 6 bases and J dropped 7 bases, with 16 bases sitting between them. The DNA of the CDR3 is TGTGCCAGTAGCCTTACCCGCAGTTCGAATTCACCCCTCCACTTT. This translates into CASSLTRSSNSPLHF.

The rearrangement uses TRBV7-9 and TRBJ2-1; 12 bases align to TRBD2. The CDR3 runs to 17 residues. In germline, CDR1 is SEHNR, CDR2 FQNEAQ (reference sequence). V lost 5 bases and J lost 0; bases outside the gene matches: 5. The DNA for the CDR3 is TGTGCCAGCAGCCCAAAGACTAGCGGGAGCTCCTACAATGAGCAGTTCTTC. Translation: CASSPKTSGSSYNEQFF.

CDR3 in amino acids: CASSVRDRETYEQYF. The CDR3 DNA reads TGTGCCAGCAGCGTAAGGGACAGGGAAACCTACGAGCAGTACTTC. The chain joins TRBV9 to TRBJ2-7, with 9 bases matching TRBD1. This CDR3 has 15 amino acids. V dropped 1 base and J dropped 2; count of bases not matched to a gene: 4. Germline V gives CDR1 SGDLS, CDR2 YYNGEE.